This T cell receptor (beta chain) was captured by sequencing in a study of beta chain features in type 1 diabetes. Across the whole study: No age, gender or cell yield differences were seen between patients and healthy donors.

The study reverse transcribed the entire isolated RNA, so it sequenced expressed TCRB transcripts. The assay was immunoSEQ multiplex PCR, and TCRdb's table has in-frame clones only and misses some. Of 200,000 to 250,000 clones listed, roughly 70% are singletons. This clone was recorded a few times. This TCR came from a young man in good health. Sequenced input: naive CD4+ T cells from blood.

The CDR3 region has the DNA TGCAGCGTAGAACAGGGACTCACCTACAATGAGCAGTTCTTC. This sequence encodes CSVEQGLTYNEQFF. This chain links TRBV29-1 with TRBJ2-1; D is possibly TRBD1 or TRBD2 (6 bases each). Per germline, CDR1 SQVTM and CDR2 ANQGSEA. V lost 6 bases, J lost 2 bases, and 14 bases lay in between. The CDR3 runs 14 residues.